This record covers a single TCR beta chain. It has no known antigen specificity. No much larger clonotype is one base removed from it; base qualities were not supplied. This sample is drawn from a study of CD8 T cells in Susac syndrome (dated 2019 in TCRdb). With regard to the full study: Repertoire sequencing was used to test whether CD8+ T cell activation and differentiation in Susac syndrome was antigen driven. The study compared CD8+ T cell repertoire clonality among about a dozen healthy donors, around 14 Susac syndrome patients and fewer than 19 multiple sclerosis patients.

Peripheral blood CD8+ and CD4+ T cells from healthy donors, Susac syndrome patients and multiple sclerosis patients were profiled by high-throughput TCR beta sequencing. The multiple sclerosis controls were treatment-naive patients whose relapsing-remitting disease, either stable or active, fulfilled the revised McDonald criteria. Bulk CD8+ and CD4+ T cells were purified by magnetic negative isolation, while CD8+ TEMRA cells were enriched using FACS. Blood was drawn into EDTA tubes, processed within 24 hours, and PBMCs were isolated by density gradient centrifugation. PBMCs intended for TCR sequencing were cryopreserved in liquid nitrogen and were subsequently thawed in a 37 degrees C water bath. The sorted or isolated CD4+, CD8+ and CD8+ TEMRA cells reached a purity of at least 90%. Study-level results and caveats: The number of individuals in the TCR sequencing and HLA analysis was acknowledged as relatively small.

Measured from the cysteine to the phenylalanine, the CDR3 is 16 residues long. Here the CDR3 DNA is all that survives: 48 bases in frame from base 1. Germline trimming amounts to 5 bases on V and 8 bases on J, with 15 as the count of junction bases outside the gene matches. RNA was extracted using the RNeasy kit, and about 0.45 to 1 microgram was reverse transcribed with random hexamers. TCR beta CDR3 regions were amplified with the immunoSEQ multiplex PCR assay covering 54 Vbeta and 13 Jbeta segments. PCR amplification bias was corrected by using a synthetic template baseline for primer optimization and computational correction. In the source study's methods: Only productive sequences were kept, with reads annotated to V, D and J genes according to IMGT and analyzed in immunoSEQ Analyzer. Clonality was calculated as one minus the Shannon entropy normalized by log2 of the number of productive unique sequences. For each patient and control, public and private clones were evaluated within the 100 most prevalent clones. Clones were defined as Susac-specific when absent from the healthy and MS cohorts, from roughly 1,100 published viral clones and from other ImmuneACCESS disease sequences. TCRdb reanalyzed the raw reads on its own, using fastp at Q25 for trimming and MiXCR for clone calling, and kept in-frame beta chains. Each entry is one CDR3 protein sequence, shown with its most common DNA and genes. Here the V and J calls rest on TCRdb's processing, not on the authors' analysis. This sample has about 300,000 distinct CDR3 sequences in its table, and 70% to 90% of those were observed once. The ten biggest clones cover approximately 0.2% of the sample.

Material for sequencing was CD8+ T cells from PBMCs. This chain joins TRBV12-3 or TRBV12-4 to TRBJ1-5; 7 middle bases align to TRBD1. This sequence was found in a human donor with multiple sclerosis. The CDR3 reads CASSGQGGMLYEPQHF. Read as DNA, the sequence is TGTGCCAGCAGTGGGCAGGGGGGGATGCTCTACGAGCCCCAGCATTTT.